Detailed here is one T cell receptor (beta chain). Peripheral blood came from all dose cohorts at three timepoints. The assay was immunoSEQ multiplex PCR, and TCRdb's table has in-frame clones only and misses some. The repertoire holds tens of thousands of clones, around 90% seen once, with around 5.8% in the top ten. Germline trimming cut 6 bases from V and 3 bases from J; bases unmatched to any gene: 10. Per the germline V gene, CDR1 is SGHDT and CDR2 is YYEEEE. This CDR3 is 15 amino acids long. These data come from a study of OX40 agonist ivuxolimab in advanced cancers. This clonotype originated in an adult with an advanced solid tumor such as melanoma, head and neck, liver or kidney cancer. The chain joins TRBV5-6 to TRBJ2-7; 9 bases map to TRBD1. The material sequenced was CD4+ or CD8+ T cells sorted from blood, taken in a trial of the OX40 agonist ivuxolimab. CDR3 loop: CASTHYVTGGYEQYF. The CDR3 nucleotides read TGTGCCAGCACCCATTACGTGACAGGGGGCTACGAGCAGTACTTC.